This TCR beta chain was recovered during a study of shared clonotypes between healthy human individuals. About the research overall: The cohort had two women and a few men, ages 18 to 49.

A remark on this clone: Antigen unknown.

General study results and limits: Sample collection involved blood only; tissue repertoires are likely different.

The assay was carried out at the deep level. The sequencing of unsorted PBMC DNA took place on ten immunoSEQ deep assay plates. Assay used: immunoSEQ multiplex PCR; TCRdb lists only in-frame clones, some missing. In the table there are about 470,000 clones, 70% to 80% of which are singletons. Germline values: CDR1 SNHLY, CDR2 FYNNEI. The CDR3 contains 13 residues. V lost 5 bases to trimming and J lost 3 bases, with 10 bases between them. The chain has TRBV2 and TRBJ1-1; possibly TRBD1 for D (5 bases). Sequenced material: PBMCs. The TCR originated in a woman between 40 and 55 years old in good health. Some clones in this sample may be carry-over from other donors' samples. The CDR3 spells CASSPQGYTEAFF. For the CDR3, the DNA is TGTGCCAGCAGTCCGCAGGGCTACACTGAAGCTTTCTTT.